The entry below gives a single T cell receptor beta chain sequence along with its context. Its specificity is not known. This entry is derived from a study of cytomegalovirus exposure and HLA in healthy donors. Both 60 Vbeta primers and 13 Jbeta primers went into the PCR. Assay: immunoSEQ multiplex PCR; the TCRdb copy retains only in-frame clones and omits some. The sample carries about 270,000 clones, roughly two thirds recorded once. The CDR3 totals 17 residues. The ends were cut back, 2 bases at V and 1 base at J, with 17 bases in the middle. CDR1 is SGHAT, CDR2 FQNNGV, per germline. Study-level findings and limits: More clonal expansion characterized HLA-associated TCR beta chains than equally common others in a later analysis. Later on, an analysis showed TCR association rates differing by HLA locus, with DRB1 the most and HLA-C the fewest. As confirmed in vitro, three CMV-associated chains were specific for CMV antigens.

Source material: PBMCs. V is TRBV11-2 and J is TRBJ1-2, with D tentatively TRBD1 (6 bases). This TCR came from a female donor in good health and CMV-seronegative. CDR3 coding DNA: TGTGCCAGCAGCTTATTGTCAGGGGAATCCTATAACTATGGCTACACCTTC. Its protein product is CASSLLSGESYNYGYTF.